These 9 T cell receptor beta chains originate from one sample sequenced in a study of T cell clonality in common variable immunodeficiency. The repertoire was sequenced with immunoSEQ multiplex PCR; TCRdb's copy has only in-frame clones and lacks some. Listed for the sample are approximately 58,000 clones, none seen a single time. The sample comprised peripheral blood mononuclear cells. These receptors originate from a person aged 18 to 75 in good health.

This clone was counted a few times. Incomplete CDR3 DNA: TGTGCCAGCAGTGGACTCGGACAGGGGGAACGATACGAC. It codes for CASSGLGQGERYD. The CDR3 in its entirety is CASSGLGQGERYDYTF. The chain is built from TRBV6-2 or TRBV6-3 and TRBJ1-2; 10 bases match TRBD1. The read falls 3 residues short of the CDR3 end, and the missing part is taken from the germline J gene. The CDR3 has 16 amino acids. In germline, CDR1 is MNHEY, CDR2 SVGEGT.

This clone was seen many times. The DNA ends 3 residues before the CDR3 does, and the rest of the CDR3 is filled in from the germline J gene. V usage is TRBV20-1 and J usage is TRBJ2-4; TRBD2 matches 8 bases. This CDR3 comprises 14 residues. CDR1 DFQATT and CDR2 SNEGSKA come from the germline V gene (reference sequence). The CDR3 sequence is CSAHPGASGRIQYF. Incomplete CDR3 DNA: TGCAGTGCCCACCCTGGGGCTAGCGGGCGGATT.

The table lists this clone with many counts. The sequenced fragment ends 3 residues before the CDR3 boundary, so the rest is inferred from the germline J gene. V gene TRBV5-6 combines with J gene TRBJ1-1; D gene ambiguous. Germline V gene data show CDR1 as SGHDT and CDR2 as YYEEEE. The V and J ends lost 4 bases and 2 bases respectively, with 9 bases between them. The CDR3 length is 13 residues. CDR3 bases read: TGTGCCAGCAGCCGACAATATAACACTGAA. Its translation is CASSRQYNTE. The entire CDR3 protein is CASSRQYNTEAFF.

This clone appeared many times. Sequencing ends 3 residues short of the CDR3 end; the germline J gene provides the rest. The gene calls are TRBV29-1 and TRBJ2-7; TRBD1 aligns across 11 bases. This CDR3 contains 15 residues. The V gene's germline CDR1 is SQVTM and CDR2 ANQGSEA. Trimming removed 0 bases from V and 6 bases from J; junction bases left unmatched: 7. The CDR3 protein is CSVEEPGQGVFEQYF. The part of the CDR3 DNA that was read is TGCAGCGTTGAAGAGCCGGGACAGGGGGTTTTCGAG.

This clone was observed many times. The read falls 3 residues short of the CDR3 end, and the missing part is taken from the germline J gene. The J gene is TRBJ1-1, the V gene TRBV5-1; TRBD1 matches 8 bases. The CDR3 sequence is 14 residues long. In germline, CDR1 is SGHRS, CDR2 YFSETQ. With V trimmed by 5 bases and J by 3 bases, 6 bases remained unmatched. The covered CDR3 bases are TGCGCCAGCAGGGAGACAGGGGTTGACACTGAA. Protein sequence: CASRETGVDTE. In full, the CDR3 is CASRETGVDTEAFF.

This clone was counted between two and nine times. The read gets to within 3 residues of the CDR3 end, and the germline J gene fills in the rest. The chain recombines TRBV5-1 with TRBJ2-2, with D hard to call. Trimming removed 2 bases at V and 6 bases at J, with 11 bases between. The CDR3 totals 14 residues. CDR1 and CDR2 from the germline V gene are SGHRS and YFSETQ. CDR3 sequence: CASSFSGSPGELFF. The sequenced CDR3 bases are TGCGCCAGCAGCTTTTCAGGCTCCCCCGGGGAG. The variable domain in full, with the rest retrieved from reference TRBV5-1 and TRBJ2-2, is KAGVTQTPRYLIKTRGQQVTLSCSPISGHRSVSWYQQTPGQGLQFLFEYFSETQRNKGNFPGRFSGRQFSNSRSEMNVSTLELGDSALYLCASSFSGSPGELFFGEGSRLTVL.

This clone was seen repeatedly, ten times or more. Sequencing ends 3 residues short of the CDR3 end; the germline J gene provides the rest. The V and J genes are TRBV10-3 and TRBJ2-5; D is ambiguous. This CDR3 spans 14 amino acids. CDR1 and CDR2 (germline): ENHRY, SYGVKD. V lost 2 bases and J lost 0, with 7 bases in between. The part of the CDR3 DNA that was read is TGTGCCATCAGTGAGCGCCCAGACCAAGAGACC. Translation gives CAISERPDQET. The whole CDR3 is CAISERPDQETQYF.

This clone showed up just a few times. The read is 3 residues too short to cover the CDR3 end, so that end is filled in from the germline J gene. The chain is built from TRBV20-1 and TRBJ2-7; 12 positions match TRBD2. Germline CDR1 is DFQATT and CDR2 is SNEGSKA (reference sequence). Losses at the gene ends were 5 bases for V and 2 bases for J; bases not matched to a gene: 7. CDR3 size: 15 residues. This CDR3 reads CSAYVLAGGPYEQYF. Partial CDR3 DNA: TGCAGTGCTTACGTCCTAGCGGGAGGGCCCTACGAG.

This clone was detected many times. The read terminates 3 residues before the CDR3 end, so the remaining end is supplied by the germline J gene. V is TRBV5-6 and J is TRBJ1-4; the D is unclear. The CDR3 consists of 13 residues. Per the germline V gene, CDR1 is SGHDT and CDR2 is YYEEEE. V was trimmed by 0 bases and J by 8 bases, leaving 8 bases between them. CDR3 DNA (partial): TGTGCCAGCAGCTTGGAGGGTCGCGAAAAA. Translated: CASSLEGREK. The CDR3 in its entirety is CASSLEGREKLFF. Drawing the rest from reference TRBV5-6 and TRBJ1-4, the complete variable domain is DAGVTQSPTHLIKTRGQQVTLRCSPKSGHDTVSWYQQALGQGPQFIFQYYEEEERQRGNFPDRFSGHQFPNYSSELNVNALLLGDSALYLCASSLEGREKLFFGSGTQLSVL.